This entry lists 14 T cell receptor beta chains sequenced from one sample in a study of T cells in Graves' hyperthyroidism and ophthalmopathy. Amplification of TCR beta CDR3 regions used RNA as the template. HTBI primers were used for first-round RT-PCR of the TCR CDR3. MiXCR, run by TCRdb on the multiplex PCR reads, gives a single entry per CDR3 protein. Here the sample spans about 270,000 distinct CDR3 sequences, 20% to 25% being singletons. The sample consisted of blood. Source of these receptors: a man aged 35 to 55 with Graves' hyperthyroidism that later progressed to Graves' ophthalmopathy.

The chain combines TRBV30 with TRBJ1-1, with a tentative D call TRBD1 (5 bases). Germline loops: CDR1 GTSNPN, CDR2 SVGIG (reference sequence). Trimming cost V 1 base and J 3 bases, with 9 bases left between them. This CDR3 is built from 13 residues. The CDR3 coding sequence is TGTGCCTGGAGTGACGACAGTGACACTGAAGCTTTCTTT. This encodes CAWSDDSDTEAFF.

This clonotype was seen ten or more times. This chain links TRBV6-2 or TRBV6-3 with TRBJ2-7, with no clear D. This CDR3 has 16 residues. The germline V and J ends were trimmed by 0 bases and 3 bases, with 15 bases remaining between them. The germline V gene encodes CDR1 MNHEY and CDR2 SVGEGT. The DNA of the CDR3 is TGTGCCAGCAGTTACTCGCCTGACCGACCGTACTACGAGCAGTACTTC. Its translation is CASSYSPDRPYYEQYF.

This chain connects TRBV7-2 to TRBJ2-7; D is ambiguous. CDR3 length: 13 amino acids. Germline values: CDR1 SGHTA, CDR2 FQGNSA. V gave up 5 bases and J gave up 2 bases, with 10 bases separating them. This chain's CDR3 is CASSKHDPYEQYF. For the CDR3, the DNA is TGTGCCAGCAGCAAACACGATCCCTACGAGCAGTACTTC.

There are many counts of this clonotype. J is TRBJ1-1 and V is TRBV11-3, with D tentatively TRBD1 (6 bases). V lost 4 bases to trimming and J lost 5 bases, with 14 bases between them. The CDR3 is 14 residues long. Germline V CDR1 and CDR2: SGHNT, YENEEA. CDR3 DNA sequence: TGTGCCAGCAGCTGGCGGGGGGCTGGGACTGAAGCTTTCTTT. Translation: CASSWRGAGTEAFF.

CDR3 coding DNA: TGCGCCAGCAGTGTTAACGATAGGACTGAAGCTTTCTTT. It specifies CASSVNDRTEAFF. This chain links TRBV10-2 with TRBJ1-1; D unclear. From germline, CDR1 is WSHSY and CDR2 SAAADI. Trimming stripped 4 bases from V and 5 bases from J, with 11 bases between. The CDR3 has 13 residues.

This clonotype was picked up many times. The chain uses TRBV20-1 and TRBJ1-1, with a possible D match to TRBD1 (6 bases). Trimming removed 3 bases at V and 0 bases at J, with 14 bases between. This CDR3 is 15 amino acids long. Germline lookup yields CDR1 DFQATT and CDR2 SNEGSKA (reference sequence). In nucleotides, the CDR3 is TGCAGTGCTAGCGGGGGCCAAGAAATGAACACTGAAGCTTTCTTT. Translating gives CSASGGQEMNTEAFF.

This clonotype was found many times. The chain links TRBV3-1 to TRBJ1-1, with 9 positions matching TRBD1. Germline loops: CDR1 LGHDT, CDR2 YNNKEL (reference sequence). The length of the CDR3 is 15 residues. V was clipped by 2 bases and J by 5 bases; unmatched bases: 6. CDR3 in amino acids: CASSQIGQGITEAFF. CDR3 DNA: TGTGCCAGCAGCCAAATTGGACAGGGGATTACTGAAGCTTTCTTT.

The chain is built from TRBV6-2 or TRBV6-3 and TRBJ2-7; 8 positions match TRBD2. The CDR3 runs 18 residues. The germline gives CDR1 MNHEY, CDR2 SVGEGT. Trimming removed 5 bases from V and 1 base from J; junction bases left unmatched: 16. CDR3 loop: CASSPLFLSGTSSYEQYF. The CDR3, as DNA: TGTGCCAGCAGTCCATTATTCCTTAGCGGGACCTCATCCTACGAGCAGTACTTC.

V gene TRBV29-1 combines with J gene TRBJ2-5; 7 bases match TRBD1. Germline-derived CDR1 and CDR2 are SQVTM and ANQGSEA. After removal of 2 bases from V and 5 bases from J, the junction contained 8 bases not matched to a gene. The CDR3 has 14 residues. CDR3 in amino acids: CSVERADRDETQYF. The CDR3, as DNA: TGCAGCGTTGAAAGGGCCGACAGGGACGAGACCCAGTACTTC.

As to this clonotype: Compared with germline, one end of the junction differs, possibly owing to a read error. The chain recombines TRBV6-2 or TRBV6-3 with TRBJ2-7, with a weak D call TRBD2 (5 bases). Per the germline V gene, CDR1 is MNHEY and CDR2 is SVGEGT. CDR3 length: 12 amino acids. This chain's CDR3 is CVSSDPRDEQYF. CDR3 sequence (DNA): TGTGTCAGCAGCGACCCGAGGGACGAGCAGTACTTC.

The chain carries TRBV7-9 and TRBJ2-5; D is possibly TRBD2 (6 bases). CDR1 is SEHNR and CDR2 is FQNEAQ in the germline V gene (reference sequence). The CDR3 is made up of 16 amino acids. Deletions cut 4 bases from V and 5 bases from J, with 20 bases between. The CDR3: CASSWISGPPGETQYF. The CDR3 coding sequence is TGTGCCAGCAGCTGGATTAGCGGCCCACCAGGGGAGACCCAGTACTTC.

This clonotype was detected many times. The genes are TRBV2 and TRBJ2-5, with a possible D match to TRBD2 (5 bases). From germline, CDR1 is SNHLY and CDR2 FYNNEI. The CDR3 contains 14 residues. Trimming shortened V by 7 bases and J by 0 bases, and 12 bases separated the two germline ends. The CDR3 nucleotides are TGTGCCAGCAACAAACTAGGGCACCAAGAGACCCAGTACTTC. Protein: CASNKLGHQETQYF.

There are many counts of this clonotype. This chain links TRBV11-2 with TRBJ2-7; 10 bases fit TRBD1. The germline gives CDR1 SGHAT, CDR2 FQNNGV. J gave up 6 bases and V 3 bases, and 5 bases lay outside the gene matches. There are 14 residues in the CDR3. CDR3 nucleotide sequence: TGTGCCAGCAGCTTCCCCGGGACAGGGGTCGAGCAGTACTTC. Its protein product is CASSFPGTGVEQYF.

The rearrangement links TRBV5-1 to TRBJ1-1; 11 bases align to TRBD1. The CDR3 covers 13 residues. Trimming removed 6 bases from V and 7 bases from J; junction bases left unmatched: 5. From germline, CDR1 is SGHRS and CDR2 YFSETQ. The CDR3 protein is CASNGQGAYEAFF. The CDR3 DNA sequence: TGCGCCAGCAACGGACAGGGGGCTTATGAAGCTTTCTTT.